Below are 2 T cell receptor beta chains sequenced from a single sample in a study of blood T cell repertoires in COVID-19. Profiling relied on immunoSEQ multiplex PCR, and the TCRdb table lists in-frame clones only, not all of them. Of a few hundred thousand clones listed, approximately 90% are singletons. The sequencing input was PBMCs or T cells enriched from blood (not recorded which). Source of these receptors: a woman in her 40s who had recovered from COVID-19.

CDR3 in DNA: TGTGCCAGCAGCCCCCTCGACGCGAGAGGCCGTGGCTACACCTTC. Protein: CASSPLDARGRGYTF. V gene TRBV7-9 combines with J gene TRBJ1-2; D unresolved. The CDR3 runs 15 residues. CDR1 and CDR2 (germline): SEHNR, FQNEAQ (reference sequence). V lost 5 bases and J lost 7, with 20 bases in between.

The chain is built from TRBV19 and TRBJ1-1; 7 bases are a match to TRBD1. This CDR3 contains 14 residues. V lost 7 bases to trimming and J lost 6 bases; unmatched junction nucleotides: 11. Germline V CDR1 and CDR2: LNHDA, SQIVND (reference sequence). The CDR3 sequence: CASNEQGLGAEAFF. CDR3 sequence (DNA): TGTGCCAGTAACGAACAGGGGTTGGGGGCTGAAGCTTTCTTT.